This entry is about one TCR beta chain. Its target is unknown. It was with 60 Vbeta and 13 Jbeta primers that the PCR ran. Some clones are missing from TCRdb's copy, which holds only in-frame ones; the method was immunoSEQ multiplex PCR. The sample carries 150,000 to 200,000 clones, about 83% recorded once. The data belong to a study of cytomegalovirus exposure and HLA in healthy donors. Study conclusions and caveats: Some V segments, TRBV6-2 and TRBV6-3 among them, were indistinguishable and were therefore excluded. Many donors carried some public TCRs, although rarity characterized most TCR sequences. Other equally common chains were less clonally expanded than HLA-associated TCR beta chains, a later analysis showed. In an earlier analysis, productive rearrangement rates for most beta V segments clustered near 87% or 30%.

CDR3 length: 13 residues. Trimming removed 5 bases at V and 7 bases at J, with 15 bases between. Germline V gives CDR1 SGHAT, CDR2 FQNNGV. This chain joins TRBV11-2 and TRBJ2-7; D possibly corresponds to TRBD2 (6 bases). The source of this sequence is a woman in her 30s in good health and CMV-seropositive. The sequenced sample consisted of PBMCs. CDR3 residues: CASSRGNRGEQYF. CDR3 sequence (DNA): TGTGCCAGCAGCCGGGGGAATAGGGGAGAGCAGTACTTC.